Here is one TCR beta chain with its context. There is no known antigen for this receptor. Base quality data are lacking; no much larger clone is found one base away. The entry originates in a study of T cell repertoires in cytomegalovirus infection (dated by TCRdb to the late 2010s). About the full investigation: Donor HLA type was relevant to the analysis, as public TCR beta signatures indicated carriage of CMV infection together with the matching HLA type.

The listed sequencing device is Illumina HiSeq 1500. In-frame beta chains were kept once TCRdb had trimmed the public reads at Q25 with fastp and called clones with MiXCR. All rows with the same CDR3 protein become a single entry with the most common DNA and genes. The sample has around 530,000 distinct CDR3 sequences on record, around 27% of them singletons. The ten largest clones take up under 15% of the sample. Summary of the overall study and its limitations: In both this cohort and an independent cohort of some 350 donors, the cumulative frequency of public TCR beta family members distinguished carriers of CMV infection plus the relevant HLA type. The ex vivo response was dominated by HLA-C-restricted CMV-specific TCR beta clonotypes, which also provided the single most frequent clonotype in two of eight donors.

The clonotype comes from a human donor in good health (CMV status not recorded). Some clones in this sample may be carry-over from other donors' samples. The sequencing input was PBMCs.

The CDR3 reads as follows: CASSYGGPNYGYTF. The base sequence is TGTGCCAGCAGTTATGGGGGCCCGAACTATGGCTACACCTTC. The chain uses TRBV25-1 and TRBJ1-2; TRBD1 is perhaps the D gene, given 6 matching bases. The V and J ends are trimmed by 5 bases and 2 bases, leaving 12 bases between them. The CDR3 runs 14 residues from the cysteine to the phenylalanine. Kept here is only the CDR3 DNA, which spans 42 bases and is read in frame from base 1. Taken from the germline V gene, the CDR1 and CDR2 loops are MGHDK and SYGVNS.